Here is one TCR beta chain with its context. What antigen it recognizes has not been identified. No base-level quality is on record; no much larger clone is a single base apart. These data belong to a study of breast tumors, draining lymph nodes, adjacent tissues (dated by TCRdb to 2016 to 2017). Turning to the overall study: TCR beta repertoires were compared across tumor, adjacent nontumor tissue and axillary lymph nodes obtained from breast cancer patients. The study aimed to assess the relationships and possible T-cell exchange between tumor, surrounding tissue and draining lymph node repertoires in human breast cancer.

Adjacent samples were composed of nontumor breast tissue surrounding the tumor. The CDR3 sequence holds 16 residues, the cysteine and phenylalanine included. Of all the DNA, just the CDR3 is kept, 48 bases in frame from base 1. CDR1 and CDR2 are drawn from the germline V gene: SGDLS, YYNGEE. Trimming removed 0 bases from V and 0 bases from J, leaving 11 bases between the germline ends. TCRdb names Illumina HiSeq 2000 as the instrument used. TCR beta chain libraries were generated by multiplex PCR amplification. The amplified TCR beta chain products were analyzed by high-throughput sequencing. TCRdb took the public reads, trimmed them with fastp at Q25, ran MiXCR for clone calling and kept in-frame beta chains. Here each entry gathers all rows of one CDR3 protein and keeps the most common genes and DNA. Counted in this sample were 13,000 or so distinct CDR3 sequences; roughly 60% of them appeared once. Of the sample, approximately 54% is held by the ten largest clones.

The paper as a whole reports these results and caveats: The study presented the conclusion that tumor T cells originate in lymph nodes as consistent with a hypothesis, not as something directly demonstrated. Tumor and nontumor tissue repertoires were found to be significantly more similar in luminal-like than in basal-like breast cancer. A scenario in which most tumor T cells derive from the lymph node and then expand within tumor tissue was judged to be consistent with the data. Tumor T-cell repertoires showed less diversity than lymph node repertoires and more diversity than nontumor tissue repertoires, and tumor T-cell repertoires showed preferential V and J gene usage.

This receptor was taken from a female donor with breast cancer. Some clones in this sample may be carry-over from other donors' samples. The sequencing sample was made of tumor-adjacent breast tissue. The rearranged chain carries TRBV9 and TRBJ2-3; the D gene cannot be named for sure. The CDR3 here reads CASSVALTPSTDTQYF. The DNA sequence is TGTGCCAGCAGCGTAGCGTTGACCCCTAGCACAGATACGCAGTATTTT.